This TCR beta chain was captured by sequencing in a study of cytomegalovirus exposure and HLA in healthy donors. Findings and caveats of the study: The investigators catalogued 150 to 200 TCR beta chains as cytomegalovirus-associated. Beyond CMV serostatus, there was no information to go on about immune exposure. Follow-up analysis seemed to connect common viral pathogens with several of the most significant clusters identified. According to an earlier analysis, most TCR beta V segments yielded productive rearrangements about 87% or about 30% of the time.

Remarks on this clone: The antigen is undetermined.

The V gene end was trimmed by 4 bases and the J gene end by 6 bases; junction bases not matched to a gene: 14. Germline-derived CDR1 and CDR2 are SGHNT and YYREEE (reference sequence). The length of the CDR3 is 17 residues. Primers included in the PCR were 60 Vbeta and 13 Jbeta primers. The table came from immunoSEQ multiplex PCR; TCRdb's copy has only in-frame clones and leaves some out. The repertoire consists of about 52,000 clones, with about three quarters occurring once and the leading ten covering 9.1%. Specimen: PBMCs. V is TRBV5-4 and J is TRBJ2-1, with 9 nucleotides matching TRBD2. The sequence was collected from a woman aged 45-65 years in good health and CMV-seronegative. This CDR3 is CASSPGGSGSIRNEQFF. As DNA, the CDR3 is TGTGCCAGCAGCCCCGGGGGTAGCGGGAGCATCCGCAATGAGCAGTTCTTC.